The 6 T cell receptor beta chains presented below share a single source sample, sequenced in a study of T-cell memory formation after mild COVID-19. TCRdb reanalysed the 5' RACE reads using MiXCR and keeps one entry per CDR3 protein. This sample has some 350,000 distinct CDR3 sequences, with under 15% found just once. The sample taken for sequencing was PBMCs or a T cell subset sorted from them (not recorded which). The receptor set was obtained from a man between 18 and 29 years old who had mild COVID-19 (a few samples of this study predate the infection). Cell type and time point are not known.

V usage is TRBV12-5 and J usage is TRBJ2-5; D unclear. This CDR3 comprises 11 residues. In germline, CDR1 is LGHNT, CDR2 FRNRAP. The germline V and J ends were trimmed by 5 bases and 7 bases, with 8 bases remaining between them. CDR3 in DNA: TGTGCTAGTGGTCAGAAAGGGACCCAGTACTTC. It codes for CASGQKGTQYF.

This chain links TRBV9 with TRBJ2-5; D might be TRBD2 (5 bases). The CDR3 has 17 residues. Germline-derived CDR1 and CDR2 are SGDLS and YYNGEE. Trimming cost V 0 bases and J 1 base, with 16 bases left between them. The CDR3 DNA follows: TGTGCCAGCAGCGTAGGAACGGCGACTGGAGGCCAAGAGACCCAGTACTTC. This sequence encodes CASSVGTATGGQETQYF. The full variable domain, completed using reference TRBV9 and TRBJ2-5, is DSGVTQTPKHLITATGQRVTLRCSPRSGDLSVYWYQQSLDQGLQFLIQYYNGEERAKGNILERFSAQQFPDLHSELNLSSLELGDSALYFCASSVGTATGGQETQYFGPGTRLLVL.

A few counts support this clonotype. The chain joins TRBV27 to TRBJ1-1; the match to TRBD1 covers 10 bases. V lost 4 bases and J lost 4; bases outside the gene matches: 6. This CDR3 is 15 amino acids long. Germline V lookup: CDR1 MNHEY, CDR2 SMNVEV (reference sequence). CDR3 region: CASSSPGQGITEAFF. The CDR3 bases are TGTGCCAGCAGTTCCCCGGGACAGGGGATCACTGAAGCTTTCTTT.

The sample holds a few counts of this clonotype. V usage is TRBV4-1 and J usage is TRBJ2-5, with D tentatively TRBD2 (6 bases). The V end lost 0 bases, the J end lost 4 bases, and 24 bases lay between the germline ends. The CDR3 loop spans 19 amino acids. Germline CDR1 and CDR2: MGHRA and YSYEKL. DNA for the CDR3: TGCGCCAGCAGCCAAGAAAAAAAAATAACCCGGGGGACCGGAGAGACCCAGTACTTC. Its protein is CASSQEKKITRGTGETQYF.

The chain combines TRBV27 with TRBJ1-2, with 8 bases identical to TRBD1. The CDR3 consists of 14 residues. The germline V gene encodes CDR1 MNHEY and CDR2 SMNVEV (reference sequence). V was clipped by 6 bases and J by 8 bases; unmatched bases: 11. The CDR3 bases are TGTGCCAGCAGCCCGTCCGGGACAGGCGGCGGCTACACCTTC. This sequence encodes CASSPSGTGGGYTF.

There are a few counts of this clonotype. The chain is built from TRBV9 and TRBJ2-1; TRBD2 is a possible D gene (5 bases). Trimming stripped 0 bases from V and 5 bases from J, with 9 bases between. Looked up from germline, CDR1 is SGDLS and CDR2 is YYNGEE. The CDR3 loop spans 14 amino acids. CDR3 region: CASSVGGSDNEQFF. CDR3 nucleotide sequence: TGTGCCAGCAGCGTAGGTGGTAGCGACAATGAGCAGTTCTTC. The full variable domain, its missing parts supplied by reference TRBV9 and TRBJ2-1, is DSGVTQTPKHLITATGQRVTLRCSPRSGDLSVYWYQQSLDQGLQFLIQYYNGEERAKGNILERFSAQQFPDLHSELNLSSLELGDSALYFCASSVGGSDNEQFFGPGTRLTVL.